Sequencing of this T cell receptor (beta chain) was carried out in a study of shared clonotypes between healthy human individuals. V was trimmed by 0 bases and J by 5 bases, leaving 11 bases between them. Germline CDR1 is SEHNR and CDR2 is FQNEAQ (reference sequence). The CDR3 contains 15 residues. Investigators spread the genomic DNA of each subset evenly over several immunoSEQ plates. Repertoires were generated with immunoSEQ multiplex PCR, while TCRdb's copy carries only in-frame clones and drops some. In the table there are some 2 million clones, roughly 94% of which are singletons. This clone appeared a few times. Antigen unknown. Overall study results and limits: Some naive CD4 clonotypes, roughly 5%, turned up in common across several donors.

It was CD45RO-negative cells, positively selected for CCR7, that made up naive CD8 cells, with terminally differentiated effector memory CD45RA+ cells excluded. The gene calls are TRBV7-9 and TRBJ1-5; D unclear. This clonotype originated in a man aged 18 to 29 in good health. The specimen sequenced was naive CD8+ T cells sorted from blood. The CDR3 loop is CASSLATGVHQPQHF. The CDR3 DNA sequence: TGTGCCAGCAGCTTAGCAACTGGGGTGCATCAGCCCCAGCATTTT.